This T cell receptor beta chain stems from a study of identical twins. Trimming removed 1 base at V and 8 bases at J, with 17 bases between. This CDR3 region has 15 residues. The V gene's germline CDR1 is SGHVS and CDR2 FQNEAQ. cDNA molecules carried unique molecular identifiers, and template switching added a universal primer site. TCRdb reanalysed the 5' RACE reads using MiXCR and keeps one entry per CDR3 protein. The sample gives 1.5 million to 2 million distinct CDR3 sequences, 25% to 35% of which show up once; under 0.35% is in the top ten. The rearrangement uses TRBV7-8 and TRBJ1-2; tentatively, D is TRBD1 (6 bases). This TCR derives from a newborn girl in good health. The source material was cord blood. CDR3 nucleotide sequence: TGTGCCAGCAGCTTAGTCAGGGGAGCTCTAGTAGGCTACACCTTC. Translation: CASSLVRGALVGYTF.